The 25 T cell receptor beta chains given below trace back to one sample, sequenced in a study of shared clonotypes between healthy human individuals. Profiled with immunoSEQ multiplex PCR; TCRdb holds only in-frame clones, not every one. The table records approximately 700,000 clones, about 80% of them present only once. The sample was memory CD4+ T cells sorted from blood. This sample's subset: CD45RA-negative fraction. These receptors all come from a woman under 40 in good health.

As regards this clone: The same CDR3 also results from other DNA sequences found in this sample. The gene calls are TRBV5-1 and TRBJ1-4; 7 bases match TRBD1. Germline CDR1 SGHRS, CDR2 YFSETQ. V shed 0 bases and J 8 bases; nucleotides not matched to a gene: 7. The CDR3 has 15 amino acids. This chain's CDR3 is CASSLGDRDGEKLFF. CDR3 DNA: TGCGCCAGCAGCTTGGGTGACAGGGACGGAGAAAAACTGTTTTTT.

The chain links TRBV9 to TRBJ2-4, with TRBD2 matching 7 bases. With 1 base clipped from V and 9 bases from J, the junction kept 7 bases outside the gene matches. The CDR3 loop spans 14 amino acids. Germline V gene sequence: CDR1 SGDLS, CDR2 YYNGEE. The CDR3 coding sequence is TGTGCCAGCAGCGTAACTGGGGAGGGCCTCATTCAGTACTTC. Amino acids: CASSVTGEGLIQYF.

This clone came up a few times. The gene calls are TRBV28 and TRBJ1-2; a weak D match, TRBD1 (5 bases). The germline V and J ends were trimmed by 3 bases and 8 bases, with 22 bases remaining between them. In germline, CDR1 is MDHEN, CDR2 SYDVKM. The CDR3 spans 16 residues. CDR3: CASSFWVGPLKGGYTF. The CDR3 DNA is TGTGCCAGCAGTTTTTGGGTCGGACCCTTGAAGGGGGGCTACACCTTC.

V is TRBV5-4 and J is TRBJ2-7, with 7 nucleotides matching TRBD1. V lost 3 bases, J lost 6 bases, and 12 bases stayed unmatched. The germline CDR1 and CDR2 sequences are SGHNT and YYREEE (reference sequence). This CDR3 has 15 residues. The CDR3 region has the DNA TGTGCCAGCAGCTACCCGACAGGGTCTGTGTCCGAGCAGTACTTC. Its protein product is CASSYPTGSVSEQYF.

The chain uses TRBV27 and TRBJ2-1; D may be TRBD1 or TRBD2 (5 bases each). With 5 bases removed from V and 5 bases from J, the gap between germline ends came to 22 bases. This CDR3 spans 17 amino acids. CDR1 and CDR2 from the germline V gene are MNHEY and SMNVEV (reference sequence). The CDR3 coding sequence is TGTGCCAGCAGTATCCAGAGCTGGGGACGGAAGAACAATGAGCAGTTCTTC. Protein product: CASSIQSWGRKNNEQFF.

The CDR3 here is CASSINFSGEQFF. The CDR3 region has the DNA TGCGCCAGCAGCATTAATTTTAGTGGTGAGCAGTTCTTC. The gene calls are TRBV5-1 and TRBJ2-1; D gene ambiguous. The CDR3 loop spans 13 amino acids. CDR1 SGHRS and CDR2 YFSETQ come from the germline V gene. V was clipped by 4 bases and J by 9 bases, with 14 bases between them.

The chain couples TRBV10-2 to TRBJ2-7; D is possibly TRBD2 (6 bases). Germline CDR1 and CDR2: WSHSY and SAAADI. The CDR3 spans 13 residues. Trimming shortened V by 7 bases and J by 1 base, and 11 bases separated the two germline ends. CDR3 region: CASTLARSYEQYF. The CDR3 DNA reads TGCGCCAGCACCCTAGCGCGATCCTACGAGCAGTACTTC.

The V call is TRBV2, the J call TRBJ1-4, with 9 bases aligning to TRBD1. Germline V gives CDR1 SNHLY, CDR2 FYNNEI. V was clipped by 10 bases and J by 3 bases; unmatched bases: 9. The CDR3 is 15 residues long. CDR3 nucleotide sequence: TGTGCCACCCGACAGGGGGTTTTCGCTAATGAAAAACTGTTTTTT. Residues: CATRQGVFANEKLFF.

V is TRBV5-1 and J is TRBJ2-2; D might be TRBD1 or TRBD2, each matching 5 bases. Germline CDR1 and CDR2: SGHRS and YFSETQ. V was trimmed by 4 bases and J by 3 bases, leaving 13 bases between them. The CDR3 has 15 amino acids. Here the CDR3 reads CASSLQGGYTGELFF. CDR3 nucleotide sequence: TGCGCCAGCAGCCTCCAGGGCGGGTACACCGGGGAGCTGTTTTTT.

This chain connects TRBV28 to TRBJ2-3, with 8 nucleotides matching TRBD2. The CDR3 has 15 residues. After removal of 4 bases from V and 4 bases from J, the junction contained 7 bases not matched to a gene. Germline CDR1 MDHEN, CDR2 SYDVKM. The DNA of the CDR3 is TGTGCCAGCAGTTCGGGGACTAGAAGTGCAGATACGCAGTATTTT. It is translated as CASSSGTRSADTQYF.

The rearrangement uses TRBV7-9 and TRBJ1-4; D not resolved. Trimming shortened V by 3 bases and J by 7 bases, and 18 bases separated the two germline ends. CDR3 length equals 16 residues. CDR1 is SEHNR, CDR2 FQNEAQ, per germline (reference sequence). Written as DNA, the CDR3 is TGTGCCAGCAGCTTTGAGGCGATCCGTTCGGGTGAAAAACTGTTTTTT. Protein sequence: CASSFEAIRSGEKLFF.

About this clone: Other nucleotide sequences in the sample specify the same CDR3. The gene calls are TRBV5-1 and TRBJ1-3; D not resolved. Trimming took 0 bases from V and 4 from J, leaving 2 bases between them. The germline V gene encodes CDR1 SGHRS and CDR2 YFSETQ. CDR3 length: 12 amino acids. Here the CDR3 reads CASSLDGNTIYF. The CDR3 region has the DNA TGCGCCAGCAGCTTGGACGGAAACACCATATATTTT.

The CDR3 bases are TGTGCCAGCAGGCTCAGGTCATTCACATTCCTTAGCAATCAGCCCCAGCATTTT. It yields the protein CASRLRSFTFLSNQPQHF. The chain has TRBV28 and TRBJ1-5; D is unresolved. In germline, CDR1 is MDHEN, CDR2 SYDVKM. Trimming took 6 bases from V and 0 from J, leaving 21 bases between them. This CDR3 has 18 residues.

The chain links TRBV5-1 to TRBJ2-1; either TRBD1 or TRBD2 may fit D (6 bases each). Germline V gene lookup returns CDR1 SGHRS and CDR2 YFSETQ. The length of the CDR3 is 15 residues. Trimming left V 0 bases short and J 4 bases short, with 11 bases between. CDR3 region: CASSLDGGEYNEQFF. In DNA, the CDR3 is TGCGCCAGCAGCTTGGACGGGGGCGAATACAATGAGCAGTTCTTC.

The chain links TRBV27 to TRBJ2-2, with 7 bases that match TRBD1. The V and J ends lost 6 bases and 6 bases, in that order; junction bases with no gene match: 10. CDR1 is MNHEY and CDR2 is SMNVEV in the germline V gene (reference sequence). The CDR3 runs 15 residues. CDR3 coding DNA: TGTGCCAGCAGCAAGACAGGGTTGTCATCCGGGGAGCTGTTTTTT. Translation: CASSKTGLSSGELFF.

This clone was detected only once. The rearrangement joins TRBV27 to TRBJ2-3, with D possibly matching TRBD1 (6 bases). V shed 6 bases and J shed 0 bases, with 10 bases lying between them. CDR3 size: 14 residues. In germline, CDR1 is MNHEY, CDR2 SMNVEV (reference sequence). The CDR3 DNA reads TGTGCCAGCAGCCCAGGGGTTAGCACAGATACGCAGTATTTT. Protein: CASSPGVSTDTQYF.

The rearrangement links TRBV6-1 to TRBJ2-2; the D gene is possibly TRBD2 (6 bases). The length of the CDR3 is 13 residues. Germline values: CDR1 MNHNS, CDR2 SASEGT. With 4 bases removed from V and 7 bases from J, the gap between germline ends came to 10 bases. DNA of the CDR3: TGTGCCAGCAGTGCGGGGGACGGCGGGGAGCTGTTTTTT. It codes for CASSAGDGGELFF.

A remark on this clone: A read error may explain this, as a much larger clone is one base away. The chain joins TRBV5-4 to TRBJ2-2; tentative D call: TRBD2 (6 bases). The germline V and J ends were trimmed by 2 bases and 0 bases, with 11 bases remaining between them. The germline gives CDR1 SGHNT, CDR2 YYREEE (reference sequence). This CDR3 comprises 16 residues. This CDR3 is CASSLKGLTNTGELFF. The CDR3 nucleotides read TGTGCCAGCAGCTTAAAGGGACTGACGAACACCGGGGAGCTGTTTTTT.

This rearrangement joins TRBV19 to TRBJ1-1; D uncertain. The germline V and J ends were trimmed by 7 bases and 0 bases, with 15 bases remaining between them. Germline-derived CDR1 and CDR2 are LNHDA and SQIVND (reference sequence). CDR3 size: 15 residues. CDR3 sequence: CASMRRSEVNTEAFF. Here the CDR3 DNA reads TGTGCCAGTATGAGGCGATCAGAGGTGAACACTGAAGCTTTCTTT.

The chain recombines TRBV18 with TRBJ2-1; D uncertain. Trimming shortened V by 4 bases and J by 2 bases, and 12 bases separated the two germline ends. The CDR3 is made up of 15 amino acids. The germline gives CDR1 KGHSH, CDR2 LQKENI. The CDR3 protein is CASSLQGPPYNEQFF. CDR3 sequence (DNA): TGTGCCAGCTCACTGCAAGGCCCGCCCTACAATGAGCAGTTCTTC.

The V and J genes are TRBV5-4 and TRBJ1-4; D unclear. The CDR3 sequence is 15 residues long. Germline CDR1 SGHNT, CDR2 YYREEE (reference sequence). V lost 3 bases and J lost 7, with 16 bases in between. CDR3 DNA: TGTGCCAGCAGCTCCCTAGATCGGGGAGGTGAAAAACTGTTTTTT. Protein product: CASSSLDRGGEKLFF.

The chain combines TRBV10-2 with TRBJ2-1; 9 bases match TRBD1. The CDR3 has 15 residues. V gave up 6 bases and J gave up 5 bases; unmatched junction bases: 8. Germline V lookup: CDR1 WSHSY, CDR2 SAAADI. CDR3 amino acids: CASRSGTGRNNEQFF. The CDR3, as DNA: TGCGCCAGCAGATCCGGGACAGGGCGGAACAATGAGCAGTTCTTC.

The chain combines TRBV6-6 with TRBJ1-1; D is unclear. Trimming took 7 bases from V and 1 from J, leaving 7 bases between them. The CDR3 runs to 12 residues. Germline CDR1 and CDR2: MNHNY and SVGAGI (reference sequence). This CDR3 is CASKPGNTEAFF. CDR3 sequence (DNA): TGTGCCAGCAAGCCCGGGAACACTGAAGCTTTCTTT.

The rearrangement uses TRBV6-5 and TRBJ1-2; possibly TRBD1 for D (6 bases). This CDR3 comprises 15 residues. The germline V and J ends were trimmed by 5 bases and 2 bases, with 15 bases remaining between them. Germline V gene sequence: CDR1 MNHEY, CDR2 SVGAGI. The CDR3 DNA is TGTGCCAGCAGTCCCCGACAGGCGGTAAACTATGGCTACACCTTC. It encodes CASSPRQAVNYGYTF.

The chain is built from TRBV5-1 and TRBJ2-3; unclear D gene. CDR1 and CDR2 from the germline V gene are SGHRS and YFSETQ. V lost 3 bases and J lost 1, with 9 bases in between. The CDR3 runs to 14 residues. The CDR3 reads CASSSHLGTDTQYF. The CDR3 DNA follows: TGCGCCAGCAGCTCCCACCTTGGCACAGATACGCAGTATTTT.